This T cell receptor beta chain was sequenced in a study of immune evolution from preneoplasia to lung adenocarcinoma. Study findings and constraints: Normal lung had the highest top T cell clone frequencies.

This table comes from immunoSEQ multiplex PCR, and its TCRdb copy is limited to in-frame clones, with some not included. The table lists roughly 6,700 clones, over 65% of them singletons. Each case's diagnosis was confirmed by two pathologists on H&E. Concerning this clone: The antigen remains unidentified.

Looked up from germline, CDR1 is KGHSH and CDR2 is LQKENI. Unmatched junction bases numbered 7, after V lost 3 bases and J lost 8 bases. This CDR3 comprises 15 residues. Sequenced sample: FFPE lung adenocarcinoma in situ tissue. The receptor comes from a donor older than 65 with lung adenocarcinoma. The rearrangement links TRBV18 to TRBJ2-1; 10 bases agree with TRBD2. The CDR3 DNA sequence: TGTGCCAGCTCACCCGGTCTAGCGGGAGTCGATGAGCAGTTCTTC. It translates to CASSPGLAGVDEQFF.